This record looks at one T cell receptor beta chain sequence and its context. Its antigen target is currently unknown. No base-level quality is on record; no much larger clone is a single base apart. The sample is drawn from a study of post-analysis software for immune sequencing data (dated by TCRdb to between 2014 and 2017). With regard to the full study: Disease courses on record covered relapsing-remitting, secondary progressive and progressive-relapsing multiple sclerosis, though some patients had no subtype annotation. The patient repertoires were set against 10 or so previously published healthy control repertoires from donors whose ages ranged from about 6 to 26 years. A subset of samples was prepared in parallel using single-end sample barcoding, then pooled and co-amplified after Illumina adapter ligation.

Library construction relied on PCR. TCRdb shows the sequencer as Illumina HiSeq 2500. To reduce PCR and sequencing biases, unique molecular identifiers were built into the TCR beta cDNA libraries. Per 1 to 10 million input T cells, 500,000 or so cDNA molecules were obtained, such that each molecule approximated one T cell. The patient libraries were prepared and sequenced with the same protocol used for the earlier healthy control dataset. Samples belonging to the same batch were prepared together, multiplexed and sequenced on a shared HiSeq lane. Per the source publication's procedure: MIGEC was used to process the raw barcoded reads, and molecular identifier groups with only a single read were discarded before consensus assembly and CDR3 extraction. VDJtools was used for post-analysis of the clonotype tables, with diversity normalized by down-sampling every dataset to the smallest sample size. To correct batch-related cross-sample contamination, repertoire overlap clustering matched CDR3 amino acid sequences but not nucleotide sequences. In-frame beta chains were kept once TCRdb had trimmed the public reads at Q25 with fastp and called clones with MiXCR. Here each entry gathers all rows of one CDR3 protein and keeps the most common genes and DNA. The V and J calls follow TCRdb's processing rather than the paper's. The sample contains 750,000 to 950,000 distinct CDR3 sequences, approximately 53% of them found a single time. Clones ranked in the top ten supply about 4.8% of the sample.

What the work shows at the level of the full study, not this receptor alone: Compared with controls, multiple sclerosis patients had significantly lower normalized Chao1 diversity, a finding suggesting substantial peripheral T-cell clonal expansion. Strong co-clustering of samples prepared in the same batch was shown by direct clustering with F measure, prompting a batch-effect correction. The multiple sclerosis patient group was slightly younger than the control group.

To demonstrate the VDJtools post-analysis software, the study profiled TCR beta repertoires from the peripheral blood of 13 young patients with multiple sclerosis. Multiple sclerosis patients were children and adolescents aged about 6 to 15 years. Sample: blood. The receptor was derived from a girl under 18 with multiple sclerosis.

At the DNA level, the sequence is TGTGCCAGCAGCAAAGGGGTCGAGCAGGGTGTTAGCAATCAGCCCCAGCATTTT. It codes for CASSKGVEQGVSNQPQHF. The rearranged chain carries TRBV21-1 and TRBJ1-5; the table's D call of TRBD1 was not tested on the DNA. TRBV21-1 is an annotated pseudogene. Its CDR3 holds 18 amino acids, cysteine through phenylalanine. Only the CDR3 portion is preserved as DNA: 54 bases, with reading frame beginning at the first base.